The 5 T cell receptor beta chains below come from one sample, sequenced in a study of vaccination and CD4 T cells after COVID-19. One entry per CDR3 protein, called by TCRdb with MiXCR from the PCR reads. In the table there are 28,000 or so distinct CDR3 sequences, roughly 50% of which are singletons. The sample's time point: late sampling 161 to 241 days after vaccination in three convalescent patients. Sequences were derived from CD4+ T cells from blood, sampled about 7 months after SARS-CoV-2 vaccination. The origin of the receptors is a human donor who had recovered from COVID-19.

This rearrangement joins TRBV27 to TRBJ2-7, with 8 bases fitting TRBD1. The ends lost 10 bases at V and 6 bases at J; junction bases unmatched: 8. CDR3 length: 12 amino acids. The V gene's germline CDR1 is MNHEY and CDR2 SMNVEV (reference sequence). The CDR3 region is CAIGQGVAEQYF. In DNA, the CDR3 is TGTGCCATAGGACAGGGAGTGGCCGAGCAGTACTTC.

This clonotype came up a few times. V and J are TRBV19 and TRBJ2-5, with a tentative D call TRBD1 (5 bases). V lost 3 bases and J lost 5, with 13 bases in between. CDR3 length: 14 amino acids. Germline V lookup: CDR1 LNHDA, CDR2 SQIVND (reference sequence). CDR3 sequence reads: CASSIQGGSETQYF. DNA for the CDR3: TGTGCCAGTAGTATCCAGGGTGGGTCTGAGACCCAGTACTTC.

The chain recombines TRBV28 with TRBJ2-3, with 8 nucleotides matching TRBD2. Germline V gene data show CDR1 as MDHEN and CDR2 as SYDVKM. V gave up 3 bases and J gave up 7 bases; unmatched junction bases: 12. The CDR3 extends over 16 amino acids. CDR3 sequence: CASSFRSLAEGNTQYF. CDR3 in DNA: TGTGCCAGCAGTTTTCGGTCACTAGCGGAGGGGAATACGCAGTATTTT. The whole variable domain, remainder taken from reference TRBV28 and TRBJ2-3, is DVKVTQSSRYLVKRTGEKVFLECVQDMDHENMFWYRQDPGLGLRLIYFSYDVKMKEKGDIPEGYSVSREKKERFSLILESASTNQTSMYLCASSFRSLAEGNTQYFGPGTRLTVL.

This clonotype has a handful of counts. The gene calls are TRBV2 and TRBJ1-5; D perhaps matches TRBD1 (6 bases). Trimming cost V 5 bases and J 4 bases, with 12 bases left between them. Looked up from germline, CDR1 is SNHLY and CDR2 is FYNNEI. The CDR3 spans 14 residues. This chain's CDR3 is CASSNRVGNQPQHF. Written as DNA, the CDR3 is TGTGCCAGCAGTAACAGGGTTGGTAATCAGCCCCAGCATTTT.

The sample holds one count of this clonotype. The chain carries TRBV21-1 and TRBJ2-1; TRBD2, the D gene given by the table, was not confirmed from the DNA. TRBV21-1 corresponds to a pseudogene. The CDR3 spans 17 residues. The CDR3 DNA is TGTGCCAGCAGCACTCCGAAGGGGACTATTATATACAATGAGCAGTTCTTC. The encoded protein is CASSTPKGTIIYNEQFF.